Listed below are T cell receptor beta chains from one sample, sequenced in a study of cytomegalovirus exposure and HLA in healthy donors. Profiling relied on immunoSEQ multiplex PCR, and the TCRdb table lists in-frame clones only, not all of them. The sample includes about 180,000 clones, roughly 84% of them seen just once. Sequencing was performed on PBMCs. These receptors were obtained from a girl under 10 years old in good health and CMV-seropositive. CDR3s include the opening cysteine and the closing phenylalanine or tryptophan. A clone size is listed for some rows: how often the clone was seen (once, few, many), or a class if it is expanded.

J gene | V gene | clone size | CDR3 protein
TRBJ1-2 | TRBV19 | . | CASSTPGVENYGYTF
TRBJ1-5 | TRBV28 | . | CASSLSGSNGLGSNQPQHF
TRBJ2-3 | TRBV25-1 | . | CASSEYLGEGSDTQYF
TRBJ1-5 | TRBV2 | . | CASSVRGQTNQPQHF
TRBJ1-4 | TRBV28 | . | CASSRVKITNEKLFF
TRBJ1-5 | TRBV6-1 | few | CASSEDWTGYQPQHF
TRBJ1-6 | TRBV25-1 | . | CASSEKGYGGSPLHF
TRBJ2-7 | TRBV7-2 | once | CASIDTMGYEQYF
TRBJ2-1 | TRBV12-5 | . | CASGLGQGADEQFF
TRBJ1-2 | TRBV5-4 | . | CASSQFEQINYGYTF
TRBJ1-2 | TRBV4-1 | . | CASSQGTERDRVGETYGYTF
TRBJ1-1 | TRBV18 | . | CASSHSSTGRNTEAFF
TRBJ2-3 | TRBV30 | . | CAWSRAQGGLAGKSADTQYF
TRBJ1-1 | TRBV5-1 | . | CASNPTGGNTEAFF
TRBJ2-7 | TRBV5-4 | many | CASSPAWTGKPEQYF
TRBJ2-2 | TRBV2 | . | CASYDPYRGPEQRNTGELFF
TRBJ2-7 | TRBV13 | once | CASSLGPRDLSGGEQYF
TRBJ2-1 | TRBV28 | . | CASSQLAGGPRLFF
TRBJ2-1 | TRBV28 | once | CASSFGRFISYNEQFF
TRBJ2-1 | TRBV6-5 | . | CASSRGLADNNEQFF
TRBJ2-1 | TRBV18 | . | CASSPILGPGEQFF
TRBJ2-6 | TRBV5-1 | . | CASSSTGSSGANVLTF
TRBJ1-6 | TRBV27 | . | CASSPRTGDGSPLHF
TRBJ1-2 | TRBV18 | . | CASSPLVGQGSSYGYTF
TRBJ1-5 | TRBV2 | . | CASSVQGSAQPQHF
TRBJ2-1 | TRBV29-1 | . | CSVAGTVYNERFF
TRBJ2-2 | TRBV28 | . | CASSFGSSPGELFF
TRBJ1-1 | TRBV30 | . | CAWEIQGAGTEAFF
TRBJ1-1 | TRBV28 | . | CASSLEGALNTEAFF
TRBJ2-7 | TRBV28 | . | CASSLPRTEYYEQYF
TRBJ1-1 | TRBV25-1 | . | CASSDLQGNTEAFF
TRBJ1-1 | TRBV5-1 | few | CASSTEPNTEAFF
TRBJ2-3 | TRBV6-5 | . | CASSSIKGDTDTQYF
TRBJ1-2 | TRBV29-1 | . | CSAARTGGVYGYTF
TRBJ2-2 | TRBV2 | . | CASSDYPWTANTGELFF
TRBJ1-2 | TRBV15 | . | CATSRGPLSRANYGYTF
TRBJ2-3 | TRBV29-1 | . | CGFCSGVTLSTDTQYF
TRBJ1-5 | TRBV5-1 | . | CASSSGEGQPQHF
TRBJ2-7 | TRBV6-5 | few | CASSQGLAFEQYF
TRBJ1-5 | TRBV21-1 | . | CASRPGGVEDQPQHF